This T cell receptor beta chain was profiled in a study of blood T cell repertoires in COVID-19. V dropped 8 bases and J dropped 5 bases, with 19 bases sitting between them. CDR1 and CDR2 from the germline V gene are ENHRY and SYGVKD. This CDR3 region has 14 residues. In the original processing: Amplification of reference gene primers provided the estimated nucleated cell counts. Clones were read by immunoSEQ multiplex PCR, and TCRdb kept only the in-frame ones, dropping some. V and J calls and clone size follow that table, whereas D and trimming were derived from the DNA. The sample contains roughly 180,000 clones, approximately 90% of which appear only once.

Sample: peripheral blood. This receptor was obtained from a man aged 70-80 years with active or convalescent COVID-19. V is TRBV10-3 and J is TRBJ2-7; no reliable D call. CDR3 sequence reads: CAISGSNVIHEQYF. The CDR3 DNA reads as TGTGCCATCTCAGGCTCTAACGTAATCCACGAGCAGTACTTC.